The 32 T cell receptor beta chains in this list originate from one sample, sequenced in a study of T cells after yellow fever vaccination. TCRdb re-called the 5' RACE reads with MiXCR, one entry per CDR3 protein. The table records 250,000 to 350,000 distinct CDR3 sequences, around 6.8% of them present only once. Sequenced here: PBMCs, sampled approximately 40 days after the first yellow fever vaccination. These receptors were taken from a man aged 18 to 29 who received the YFV17D yellow fever vaccine.

This clonotype was counted between two and nine times. The V gene is TRBV20-1, the J gene TRBJ1-1, with TRBD1 as a possible D gene (5 bases). The germline gives CDR1 DFQATT, CDR2 SNEGSKA (reference sequence). This CDR3 is 11 amino acids long. V lost 7 bases and J lost 4, with 10 bases in between. The CDR3 sequence is CSVPRVTEAFF. The CDR3 bases are TGCAGTGTGCCCAGGGTCACTGAAGCTTTCTTT.

This clonotype appeared many times. V gene TRBV7-3 combines with J gene TRBJ2-3; possible D gene TRBD1, 5 bases. The CDR3 consists of 15 residues. Trimming took off 4 bases at V and 2 bases at J, with 13 bases between the two ends. CDR1 and CDR2 from the germline V gene are SGHTA and FQGTGA. This CDR3 is CASSWGRSYTDTQYF. The CDR3 coding sequence is TGTGCCAGCAGCTGGGGCAGGTCCTACACAGATACGCAGTATTTT.

This clonotype was found many times. The chain couples TRBV5-5 to TRBJ2-1; unclear D gene. V was clipped by 0 bases and J by 6 bases, with 7 bases between them. Per the germline V gene, CDR1 is SGHKS and CDR2 is YYEKEE (reference sequence). The CDR3 is made up of 13 amino acids. CDR3 nucleotide sequence: TGTGCCAGCAGCTTGGCCAACAGCAATGAGCAGTTCTTC. It specifies CASSLANSNEQFF.

This clonotype was found many times. V gene TRBV5-1 combines with J gene TRBJ2-7, with 8 nucleotides matching TRBD1. Germline CDR1 SGHRS, CDR2 YFSETQ. The CDR3 runs 14 residues. With V trimmed by 4 bases and J by 3 bases, 6 bases remained unmatched. The CDR3 loop is CASSGGQGFYEQYF. CDR3 in DNA: TGCGCCAGCAGCGGCGGACAGGGTTTCTACGAGCAGTACTTC. The full variable domain, rest sourced from reference TRBV5-1 and TRBJ2-7, is KAGVTQTPRYLIKTRGQQVTLSCSPISGHRSVSWYQQTPGQGLQFLFEYFSETQRNKGNFPGRFSGRQFSNSRSEMNVSTLELGDSALYLCASSGGQGFYEQYFGPGTRLTVT.

The gene calls are TRBV4-1 and TRBJ1-2; D is uncertain. The V end lost 4 bases, the J end lost 7 bases, and 37 bases lay between the germline ends. CDR1 is MGHRA and CDR2 is YSYEKL in the germline V gene. This CDR3 has 21 amino acids. The chain's CDR3 is CASSPAWRVRGPDGIISGYTF. CDR3 nucleotides: TGCGCCAGCAGCCCGGCCTGGAGGGTACGAGGGCCGGACGGTATTATTTCTGGCTACACCTTC.

This clonotype was seen more than once but under ten times. This chain uses TRBV5-1 with TRBJ1-1, with 9 nucleotides matching TRBD1. CDR3 size: 14 residues. The V gene's germline CDR1 is SGHRS and CDR2 YFSETQ. V lost 5 bases, J lost 5 bases, and 7 bases stayed unmatched. The CDR3 loop reads CASRPMDRGTEAFF. CDR3 sequence (DNA): TGCGCCAGCAGACCTATGGACAGGGGTACTGAAGCTTTCTTT. The entire variable domain, with the rest obtained from reference TRBV5-1 and TRBJ1-1, is as follows: KAGVTQTPRYLIKTRGQQVTLSCSPISGHRSVSWYQQTPGQGLQFLFEYFSETQRNKGNFPGRFSGRQFSNSRSEMNVSTLELGDSALYLCASRPMDRGTEAFFGQGTRLTVV.

This clonotype was seen only a few times. The rearrangement joins TRBV7-9 to TRBJ2-3; 7 bases align to TRBD1. Trimming took 6 bases from V and 3 from J; bases not matched to a gene: 15. The germline gives CDR1 SEHNR, CDR2 FQNEAQ (reference sequence). The CDR3 consists of 17 residues. CDR3 protein: CASSPGGWDSQTDTQYF. CDR3 nucleotides: TGTGCCAGCAGTCCAGGGGGTTGGGACAGCCAAACAGATACGCAGTATTTT.

A note on this clonotype: One end of the junction is discordant with germline, which a read error may explain. This chain uses TRBV6-2 or TRBV6-3 with TRBJ1-5; tentatively, D is TRBD1 (6 bases). In germline, CDR1 is MNHEY, CDR2 SVGEGT. The CDR3 sequence is 15 residues long. The CDR3 loop is CASSYLQGGKQPQHF. CDR3 in DNA: TGTGCCAGCAGTTACCTACAGGGCGGCAAACAGCCCCAGCATTTT.

This clonotype was counted many times. The chain couples TRBV5-1 to TRBJ1-1; 8 nucleotides align to TRBD1. Per germline, CDR1 SGHRS and CDR2 YFSETQ. J lost 6 bases, V lost 4 bases, and 14 bases had no gene match. The CDR3 is 16 residues long. This chain's CDR3 is CASSARTGSKGAEAFF. DNA of the CDR3: TGCGCCAGCAGCGCCCGGACAGGGTCTAAGGGCGCTGAAGCTTTCTTT.

There are a few counts of this clonotype. This chain links TRBV24-1 with TRBJ2-3, with 7 bases matching TRBD1. The trim removed 9 bases at V and 0 bases at J, leaving 5 bases unmatched. The CDR3 length is 14 residues. CDR1 KGHDR and CDR2 SFDVKD come from the germline V gene. The CDR3 protein is CATEAGGSTDTQYF. The CDR3 DNA reads as TGTGCCACCGAGGCAGGGGGAAGCACAGATACGCAGTATTTT.

V usage is TRBV6-2 or TRBV6-3 and J usage is TRBJ1-5; no clear D. CDR1 MNHEY and CDR2 SVGEGT come from the germline V gene. The CDR3 length is 17 residues. Deletions cut 0 bases from V and 3 bases from J, with 15 bases between. CDR3 in amino acids: CASSYSSSRTLNQPQHF. The CDR3 DNA reads as TGTGCCAGCAGTTACTCCTCATCCCGGACTCTCAATCAGCCCCAGCATTTT.

The V and J genes are TRBV4-3 and TRBJ2-3; D call uncertain. The CDR3 runs 14 residues. V was trimmed by 3 bases and J by 0 bases, leaving 7 bases between them. Germline V gives CDR1 LGHNA, CDR2 YSLEER. In DNA form, the CDR3 reads TGCGCCAGCAGCCACGAGACTAGCACAGATACGCAGTATTTT. It codes for CASSHETSTDTQYF.

V usage is TRBV7-2 and J usage is TRBJ2-7; 9 nucleotides agree with TRBD2. CDR3 size: 16 residues. The junction had 12 bases not matched to a gene; V was cut back by 2 bases and J by 7 bases. The germline CDR1 and CDR2 sequences are SGHTA and FQGNSA. CDR3: CASSLRPSGALGEQYF. DNA of the CDR3: TGTGCCAGCAGCTTAAGGCCTAGCGGGGCCTTGGGGGAGCAGTACTTC.

This clonotype was seen repeatedly, ten times or more. The chain employs TRBV5-1 and TRBJ2-5; TRBD1 matches 7 bases. CDR1 and CDR2 (germline): SGHRS, YFSETQ. This CDR3 is built from 17 residues. V was clipped by 0 bases and J by 4 bases; unmatched bases: 12. The CDR3 sequence: CASSLGIDRADRETQYF. The CDR3 DNA reads as TGCGCCAGCAGCTTGGGGATAGACAGGGCTGACCGAGAGACCCAGTACTTC.

In this sample, this clonotype turned up a few times. V is TRBV4-3 and J is TRBJ2-3, with 11 bases aligning to TRBD2. Germline lookup yields CDR1 LGHNA and CDR2 YSLEER. The junction had 5 bases not matched to a gene; V was cut back by 0 bases and J by 0 bases. This CDR3 has 18 residues. For the CDR3, the DNA is TGCGCCAGCAGCCAAGACCTAGCGGGGGGCCCCAGCACAGATACGCAGTATTTT. This translates into CASSQDLAGGPSTDTQYF.

This chain connects TRBV19 to TRBJ2-1; 9 nucleotides match TRBD2. Germline V gene data show CDR1 as LNHDA and CDR2 as SQIVND (reference sequence). The CDR3 is 15 residues long. Germline trimming cut 6 bases from V and 1 base from J; bases unmatched to any gene: 4. CDR3 sequence (DNA): TGTGCCAGTAGACGACTAGCGGATTCCTACAATGAGCAGTTCTTC. It is translated as CASRRLADSYNEQFF.

This clonotype has just a few counts. The chain couples TRBV7-3 to TRBJ2-2, with D perhaps given as TRBD1 or TRBD2 (5 bases each). The CDR3 runs 15 residues. The V gene's germline CDR1 is SGHTA and CDR2 FQGTGA. Trimming took 0 bases from V and 7 from J, leaving 12 bases between them. CDR3: CASSLTSRGNGELFF. CDR3 sequence (DNA): TGTGCCAGCAGCTTAACGTCGAGGGGTAACGGGGAGCTGTTTTTT.

This clonotype has a handful of counts. In DNA form, the CDR3 reads TGCGCCAGCAGCCCCCCCGGACGGGACTACGAGCAGTACGTC. It yields the protein CASSPPGRDYEQYV. This chain links TRBV5-1 with TRBJ2-7; tentative D call: TRBD2 (5 bases). The V and J ends lost 4 bases and 3 bases respectively, with 14 bases between them. This CDR3 spans 14 amino acids. Germline CDR1 reads SGHRS; CDR2 reads YFSETQ.

This clonotype showed up just a few times. V and J are TRBV5-1 and TRBJ2-3; 7 nucleotides line up with TRBD2. The germline gives CDR1 SGHRS, CDR2 YFSETQ. The CDR3 has 16 amino acids. Losses at the gene ends were 0 bases for V and 2 bases for J; bases not matched to a gene: 6. The CDR3 nucleotides are TGCGCCAGCAGCTTGGCCGGGGGGACGACCACAGATACGCAGTATTTT. This codes for CASSLAGGTTTDTQYF.

The chain uses TRBV20-1 and TRBJ2-5, with D perhaps assigned TRBD1 or TRBD2 (5 bases each). Germline V gives CDR1 DFQATT, CDR2 SNEGSKA (reference sequence). Trimming pared 1 base from V and 5 bases from J, leaving 11 bases between. This CDR3 is 13 amino acids long. The DNA of the CDR3 is TGCAGTGCTAGAGGGTGGGGGTCGGAGACCCAGTACTTC. It yields the protein CSARGWGSETQYF.

This clonotype was found a few times. The rearrangement joins TRBV7-2 to TRBJ2-5; 14 bases are a match to TRBD2. There are 16 residues in the CDR3. V trimming: 5 bases; J trimming: 3 bases; junction bases outside the gene matches: 5. The germline V gene encodes CDR1 SGHTA and CDR2 FQGNSA. The CDR3 protein is CASSPGTSGGEETQYF. The CDR3 DNA follows: TGTGCCAGCAGCCCCGGGACTAGCGGGGGAGAAGAGACCCAGTACTTC.

This clonotype has ten or more counts. This chain joins TRBV5-1 and TRBJ1-2, with D possibly matching TRBD1 (6 bases). Per germline, CDR1 SGHRS and CDR2 YFSETQ. The CDR3 has 12 amino acids. The V end was cut by 4 bases, the J end by 2 bases, with 6 bases between. Here the CDR3 reads CASSTGNYGYTF. The CDR3 nucleotides are TGCGCCAGCAGCACAGGGAACTATGGCTACACCTTC. Full variable domain (remainder filled in from reference TRBV5-1 and TRBJ1-2): KAGVTQTPRYLIKTRGQQVTLSCSPISGHRSVSWYQQTPGQGLQFLFEYFSETQRNKGNFPGRFSGRQFSNSRSEMNVSTLELGDSALYLCASSTGNYGYTFGSGTRLTVV.

The chain links TRBV5-1 to TRBJ1-1; D perhaps matches TRBD1 (5 bases). The V and J ends lost 4 bases and 1 base respectively, with 11 bases between them. The CDR3 spans 14 residues. The V gene's germline CDR1 is SGHRS and CDR2 YFSETQ. CDR3 residues: CASSQPGQNTEAFF. As DNA, the CDR3 is TGCGCCAGCAGCCAACCAGGACAGAACACTGAAGCTTTCTTT. Full variable domain (outside the CDR3, taken from reference TRBV5-1 and TRBJ1-1): KAGVTQTPRYLIKTRGQQVTLSCSPISGHRSVSWYQQTPGQGLQFLFEYFSETQRNKGNFPGRFSGRQFSNSRSEMNVSTLELGDSALYLCASSQPGQNTEAFFGQGTRLTVV.

The chain joins TRBV5-4 to TRBJ2-6; 7 nucleotides align to TRBD1. The germline V gene encodes CDR1 SGHNT and CDR2 YYREEE (reference sequence). J lost 0 bases, V lost 2 bases, and 11 bases had no gene match. The CDR3 is 19 amino acids. DNA for the CDR3: TGTGCCAGCAGCTTCCCCTACGGGACAGCGCTCTCTGGGGCCAACGTCCTGACTTTC. Amino acid sequence: CASSFPYGTALSGANVLTF.

This chain connects TRBV29-1 to TRBJ1-2; the D is unclear. Germline V lookup: CDR1 SQVTM, CDR2 ANQGSEA. There are 12 residues in the CDR3. Trimming stripped 3 bases from V and 0 bases from J, with 5 bases between. The CDR3 coding sequence is TGCAGCGTTGATTCGGCTAACTATGGCTACACCTTC. Translating gives CSVDSANYGYTF.

This clonotype was seen a handful of times. The chain recombines TRBV30 with TRBJ2-7; the D is unclear. This CDR3 is 13 amino acids long. Germline CDR1 reads GTSNPN; CDR2 reads SVGIG (reference sequence). V was clipped by 3 bases and J by 3 bases, with 12 bases between them. CDR3 coding DNA: TGTGCCTGGAGGCGCGCAGCCTACTACGAGCAGTACTTC. Protein product: CAWRRAAYYEQYF. Full variable domain (remainder filled in from reference TRBV30 and TRBJ2-7): SQTIHQWPATLVQPVGSPLSLECTVEGTSNPNLYWYRQAAGRGLQLLFYSVGIGQISSEVPQNLSASRPQDRQFILSSKKLLLSDSGFYLCAWRRAAYYEQYFGPGTRLTVT.

This clonotype has more than one count but fewer than ten. The chain uses TRBV20-1 and TRBJ1-5; the D gene is possibly TRBD1 (6 bases). Germline V gene sequence: CDR1 DFQATT, CDR2 SNEGSKA (reference sequence). This CDR3 region has 14 residues. V shed 2 bases and J shed 4 bases, with 12 bases lying between them. Here the CDR3 DNA reads TGCAGTGCTAGACGCAGGGGCGTTAATCAGCCCCAGCATTTT. Amino acids: CSARRRGVNQPQHF.

The sample holds a few counts of this clonotype. This chain uses TRBV5-1 with TRBJ2-5; 10 bases match TRBD2. V was pared by 2 bases and J by 0 bases, with 1 base of the junction left unmatched. The CDR3 is made up of 15 amino acids. CDR1 is SGHRS and CDR2 is YFSETQ in the germline V gene. DNA of the CDR3: TGCGCCAGCAGCTTACTAGCGGGGAACCAAGAGACCCAGTACTTC. Amino acid sequence: CASSLLAGNQETQYF.

The sample holds a few counts of this clonotype. The chain employs TRBV24-1 and TRBJ2-3, with D maybe TRBD2 (6 bases). The CDR3 contains 17 residues. Trimming took 4 bases from V and 6 from J, leaving 22 bases between them. Germline assignment: CDR1 KGHDR and CDR2 SFDVKD. The chain's CDR3 is CATSDPGGDDSLDTQYF. For the CDR3, the DNA is TGTGCCACCAGTGACCCCGGAGGGGATGACTCCCTTGATACGCAGTATTTT.

The table lists this clonotype with a few counts. The chain carries TRBV5-1 and TRBJ2-4; D is ambiguous. Germline CDR1 SGHRS, CDR2 YFSETQ. This CDR3 spans 15 amino acids. V lost 7 bases to trimming and J lost 6 bases, with 20 bases between them. The CDR3: CASLTRLGTGNIQYF. Written as DNA, the CDR3 is TGCGCCAGCCTTACACGGCTCGGAACGGGAAACATTCAGTACTTC.

A word on this clonotype: A read error may account for a junction end that differs from germline. The chain joins TRBV28 to TRBJ2-1; tentatively, D is TRBD1 or TRBD2 (5 bases each). The germline V gene has CDR1 MDHEN and CDR2 SYDVKM. CDR3 length: 15 residues. CDR3 nucleotide sequence: TGTGCCAGCATTTTACATCCCGGGACCAACAATGAGCAGTTCTTC. This gives the protein CASILHPGTNNEQFF.

This clonotype was counted many times. The chain carries TRBV10-3 and TRBJ1-1; 11 bases are shared with TRBD1. V gave up 6 bases and J gave up 6 bases; unmatched junction bases: 6. Germline values: CDR1 ENHRY, CDR2 SYGVKD. CDR3 size: 14 residues. CDR3 protein: CAIRRDRGEPEAFF. The CDR3 DNA reads TGTGCCATCAGAAGGGACAGGGGGGAACCTGAAGCTTTCTTT.